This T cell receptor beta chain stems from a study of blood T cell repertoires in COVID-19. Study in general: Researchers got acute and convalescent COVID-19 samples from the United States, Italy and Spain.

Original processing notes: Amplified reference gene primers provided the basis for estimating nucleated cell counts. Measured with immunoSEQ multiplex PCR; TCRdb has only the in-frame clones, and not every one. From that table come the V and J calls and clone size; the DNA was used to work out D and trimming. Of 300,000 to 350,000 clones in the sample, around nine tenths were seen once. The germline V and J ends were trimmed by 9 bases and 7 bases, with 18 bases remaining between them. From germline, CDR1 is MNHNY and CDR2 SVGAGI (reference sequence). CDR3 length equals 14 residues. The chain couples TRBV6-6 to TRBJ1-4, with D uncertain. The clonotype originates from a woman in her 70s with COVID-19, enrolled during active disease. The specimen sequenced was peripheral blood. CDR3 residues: CASRPESPVEKLFF. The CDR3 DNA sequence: TGTGCCAGTCGACCGGAGAGCCCGGTTGAAAAACTGTTTTTT.